Listed here are 11 T cell receptor beta chains from one sample, sequenced in a study of shared clonotypes between healthy human individuals. Method: immunoSEQ multiplex PCR; TCRdb's copy keeps in-frame clones and lacks some. This table holds under 1 million clones, around 92% found once. Terminally differentiated effector memory CD45RA+ cells were left out of the naive CD8 fraction, which was CD45RO-negative and positively selected for CCR7. Sequences were obtained from naive CD8+ T cells sorted from blood. All receptors derive from a man aged 25-40 years in good health.

Details on this clone: The same CDR3 can be traced to other DNA sequences in this sample. The chain recombines TRBV7-9 with TRBJ2-1, with TRBD2 matching over 11 bases. The V segment lost 4 bases and the J segment 4 bases; nucleotides outside the gene matches: 3. Germline assignment: CDR1 SEHNR and CDR2 FQNEAQ (reference sequence). The CDR3 contains 15 residues. CDR3 sequence: CASSSGLAVYNEQFF. The DNA of the CDR3 is TGTGCCAGCAGCTCGGGACTAGCGGTTTACAATGAGCAGTTCTTC. The whole variable domain, remainder taken from reference TRBV7-9 and TRBJ2-1, is DTGVSQNPRHKITKRGQNVTFRCDPISEHNRLYWYRQTLGQGPEFLTYFQNEAQLEKSRLLSDRFSAERPKGSFSTLEIQRTEQGDSAMYLCASSSGLAVYNEQFFGPGTRLTVL.

This clone was found a few times. J is TRBJ2-5 and V is TRBV25-1; maybe TRBD1 (6 bases). Germline lookup yields CDR1 MGHDK and CDR2 SYGVNS. The CDR3 has 15 amino acids. V was pared by 4 bases and J by 5 bases, with 17 bases between. The CDR3 sequence: CASSGRIGGWETQYF. The CDR3 region has the DNA TGTGCCAGCAGTGGTCGGATTGGGGGCTGGGAGACCCAGTACTTC.

Note on this clone: In this CDR3 the conserved last residue, phenylalanine or tryptophan, is missing, so a read error is likely. The DNA is left out, because the CDR3 cannot be placed on it with certainty; the CDR3 is given as TCRdb lists it. V is TRBV13 and J is TRBJ2-3; the table names TRBD2, a call not compared with the DNA. Ends included, the CDR3 has 12 residues. Per the germline V gene, CDR1 is PRHDT and CDR2 is FYEKMQ (reference sequence). CDR3 region: CASSLGSGEFFL.

This clone was recorded once. This chain uses TRBV14 with TRBJ2-3; 7 bases align to TRBD1. V gave up 0 bases and J gave up 2 bases; unmatched junction bases: 11. There are 18 residues in the CDR3. The V gene's germline CDR1 is SGHDN and CDR2 FVKESK. The CDR3 region is CASSQEEDRRKNTDTQYF. The CDR3, as DNA: TGTGCCAGCAGCCAAGAGGAGGACAGGCGGAAAAACACAGATACGCAGTATTTT.

The rearrangement joins TRBV27 to TRBJ1-5; TRBD1 aligns across 7 bases. The CDR3 totals 16 residues. Germline CDR1 and CDR2: MNHEY and SMNVEV (reference sequence). V dropped 3 bases and J dropped 2; count of bases not matched to a gene: 7. CDR3 DNA sequence: TGTGCCAGCAGTTTCGTGACAGGGTCAGGCAATCAGCCCCAGCATTTT. This codes for CASSFVTGSGNQPQHF.

The J gene is TRBJ2-3, the V gene TRBV4-1; the D is unclear. With 2 bases removed from V and 4 bases from J, the gap between germline ends came to 10 bases. The CDR3 spans 14 residues. Germline V lookup: CDR1 MGHRA, CDR2 YSYEKL. The CDR3 region is CASSQHDPPDTQYF. In DNA, the CDR3 is TGCGCCAGCAGCCAACACGATCCCCCAGATACGCAGTATTTT.

The chain recombines TRBV14 with TRBJ2-1, with TRBD2 matching 10 bases. The germline V gene has CDR1 SGHDN and CDR2 FVKESK. CDR3 size: 15 residues. Germline trimming cut 4 bases from V and 4 bases from J; bases unmatched to any gene: 4. CDR3 amino acids: CASSPYSGGYNEQFF. DNA for the CDR3: TGTGCCAGCAGCCCCTATAGCGGGGGGTACAATGAGCAGTTCTTC. Full variable domain (rest looked up from reference TRBV14 and TRBJ2-1): EAGVTQFPSHSVIEKGQTVTLRCDPISGHDNLYWYRRVMGKEIKFLLHFVKESKQDESGMPNNRFLAERTGGTYSTLKVQPAELEDSGVYFCASSPYSGGYNEQFFGPGTRLTVL.

The V and J genes are TRBV14 and TRBJ1-2; D might be TRBD1 (6 bases). V was shortened by 1 base and J by 0 bases, with 12 bases between the two germline ends. The V gene's germline CDR1 is SGHDN and CDR2 FVKESK. This CDR3 contains 16 residues. In nucleotides, the CDR3 is TGTGCCAGCAGCCAAGTTTTAGGGGGATCTAACTATGGCTACACCTTC. Its protein product is CASSQVLGGSNYGYTF.

This clone was seen only once. This chain uses TRBV4-3 with TRBJ2-2; D is undetermined. Germline V gene data show CDR1 as LGHNA and CDR2 as YSLEER. V lost 1 base, J lost 5 bases, and 14 bases lay in between. The CDR3 covers 16 residues. CDR3 DNA sequence: TGCGCCAGCAGCCAAGGTGGATCCTTCCCGACCGGGGAGCTGTTTTTT. Protein product: CASSQGGSFPTGELFF.

The rearrangement uses TRBV5-4 and TRBJ1-2; 7 bases are shared with TRBD1. J lost 7 bases, V lost 2 bases, and 2 bases had no gene match. This CDR3 is 12 amino acids long. In germline, CDR1 is SGHNT, CDR2 YYREEE (reference sequence). The CDR3: CASSLDRAGYTF. The CDR3 DNA reads TGTGCCAGCAGCTTAGACAGGGCTGGCTACACCTTC.

The chain joins TRBV19 to TRBJ1-1, with a tentative D call TRBD1 (6 bases). From germline, CDR1 is LNHDA and CDR2 SQIVND (reference sequence). This CDR3 contains 14 residues. Deletions cut 3 bases from V and 2 bases from J, with 10 bases between. The DNA of the CDR3 is TGTGCCAGTAGTATGGGGGGCCCTAACACTGAAGCTTTCTTT. Translated, it gives CASSMGGPNTEAFF.